Listed below are T cell receptor beta chains from one sample, sequenced in a study of T cell responses to AZD1222 COVID-19 vaccine. Only in-frame clones appear in the TCRdb table, and some are missing; sequencing was by immunoSEQ multiplex PCR. The sample shows around 140,000 clones, roughly 85% of them seen only once. This specimen consisted of peripheral blood, obtained 28 days after the second dose of the MenACWY control vaccine. The receptors originated from an adult who received the MenACWY meningococcal vaccine as a control. Each CDR3 is given with its conserved first and last residue. Fields, in order: J gene, D gene, clone size, V gene, CDR3 length, CDR3 DNA, CDR3 protein. The D gene is left open where the match is weak. Only some rows state a clone size, as once, few, many or a class for expanded clones.

TRBJ2-2	TRBD1	once	TRBV7-7	14	TGTGCTAGCAGTCGGGACAGCAACACCGGGGAGCTGTTTTTT	CASSRDSNTGELFF
TRBJ2-5	NA	NA	TRBV29-1	14	TGCAGCGTCCCCCCGGGACGGATCCAAGAGACCCAGTACTTC	CSVPPGRIQETQYF
TRBJ1-5	NA	once	TRBV27	15	TGTGCCAGCAGTTTAGGGGGGTCGGGCAATCAGCCCCAGCATTTT	CASSLGGSGNQPQHF
TRBJ1-2	NA	once	TRBV5-6	11	TGTGCCAGCAGCCACGGGGGTGGCTACACCTTC	CASSHGGGYTF
TRBJ2-3	NA	NA	TRBV9	15	TGTGCCAGCAGCGTAGAGGGTCGTAGCACAGATACGCAGTATTTT	CASSVEGRSTDTQYF
TRBJ1-2	TRBD1	NA	TRBV5-1	15	TGCGCCAGCGCGGACCCCCGGGACAGTTCCTATGGCTACACCTTC	CASADPRDSSYGYTF
TRBJ2-1	TRBD2	NA	TRBV7-2	18	TGTGCCAGCAGCTTAGCGCGTTGGGGACTAGCGTTGTACAATGAGCAGTTCTTC	CASSLARWGLALYNEQFF
TRBJ2-5	NA	NA	TRBV19	16	TGTGCCAGTAGCCCTCAGTTGGCGGTCTCATTGGGGGCCCAGTACTTC	CASSPQLAVSLGAQYF
TRBJ1-1	NA	NA	TRBV5-4	14	TGTGCCAGCAGCTTGGCCCTAGGAGACACTGAAGCTTTCTTT	CASSLALGDTEAFF
TRBJ1-1	NA	NA	TRBV27	16	TGTGCCAGCAGTTCCGGTGGGACTGTTTTGAACACTGAAGCTTTCTTT	CASSSGGTVLNTEAFF
TRBJ2-3	NA	NA	TRBV7-2	16	TGTGCCAGCAGCCTAGGTGCCCCAGGAGGGTCAGATACGCAGTATTTT	CASSLGAPGGSDTQYF
TRBJ2-1	TRBD2	NA	TRBV7-6	15	TGTGCCAGCAGCCCCCCAGCGGGAGTTAGGAATGAGCAGTTCTTC	CASSPPAGVRNEQFF
TRBJ2-7	NA	NA	TRBV30	12	TGTGCCTGGAGTCAAGAGCTCAGGGAGCAGTACTTC	CAWSQELREQYF
TRBJ2-2	NA	few	TRBV5-1	15	TGCGCCAGCAGCTTGAACCCAGAGAACACCGGGGAGCTGTTTTTT	CASSLNPENTGELFF
TRBJ2-7	NA	NA	TRBV7-9	13	TGTGCCAGCAGCGACCCGGGGGCCTACGAGCAGTACTTC	CASSDPGAYEQYF
TRBJ2-2	NA	NA	TRBV12-5	15	TGTGCTAGTGGTTTGTCGGTGCAGGGTAGCGGGGAGCTGTTTTTT	CASGLSVQGSGELFF
TRBJ1-4	NA	few	TRBV11-2	13	TGTGCCAGCAGCTTAGCAGGGACCGAAAAACTGTTTTTT	CASSLAGTEKLFF
TRBJ1-1	NA	NA	TRBV5-6	17	TGTGCCAGCAGCTTGGCCTGGACACCTCCTCGGGACACTGAAGCTTTCTTT	CASSLAWTPPRDTEAFF
TRBJ2-1	TRBD2	NA	TRBV9	18	TGTGCCAGCAGCGTAGCCGGTAGCGGGAAGGGGGACTACAATGAGCAGTTCTTC	CASSVAGSGKGDYNEQFF
TRBJ2-6	NA	NA	TRBV24-1	14	TGTGCCACCAACCCGGGGACTGGGGCCAACGTCCTGACTTTC	CATNPGTGANVLTF
TRBJ2-7	TRBD1	few	TRBV5-6	13	TGTGCCAGCAGCTTGGTAGGGGGCGGCGAGCAGTACTTC	CASSLVGGGEQYF
TRBJ1-2	NA	NA	TRBV7-9	10	TGTGCCAGCAGTTCGCGTGGCTACACCTTC	CASSSRGYTF
TRBJ1-2	TRBD1	once	TRBV7-2	14	TGTGCCAGCAGCTTAGTTACAGGGGAGGGCGGCTACACCTTC	CASSLVTGEGGYTF
TRBJ2-2	NA	once	TRBV5-5	15	TGTGCCAGCAGCTTGGACAGGGCTTTGTCCGGGGAGCTGTTTTTT	CASSLDRALSGELFF
TRBJ2-2	TRBD1	NA	TRBV9	14	TGTGCCAGCAGCGGGACAGGGATTACCGGGGAGCTGTTTTTT	CASSGTGITGELFF
TRBJ2-5	NA	NA	TRBV7-2	14	TGTGCCAGCAGCAAGACAGGTCTCCAAGAGACCCAGTACTTC	CASSKTGLQETQYF
TRBJ1-5	NA	NA	TRBV18	15	TGTGCCAGCTCATACAGGGAAGTTAGCAATCAGCCCCAGCATTTT	CASSYREVSNQPQHF
TRBJ1-6	TRBD1	NA	TRBV9	14	TGTGCCAGCACATTAACAGGGGATAATTCACCCCTCCACTTT	CASTLTGDNSPLHF
TRBJ2-3	TRBD1	few	TRBV5-4	15	TGTGCCAGCAGCGCTCGGGGACAGGGGACAGATACGCAGTATTTT	CASSARGQGTDTQYF
TRBJ1-6	NA	NA	TRBV6-5	14	TGTGCCAGCAGTTCTCCGGGACGGAATTCACCCCTCCACTTT	CASSSPGRNSPLHF
TRBJ2-5	NA	NA	TRBV28	19	TGTGCCAGCAGTTTCGCGATGGGCATGGTCGGGGAGACCCAAGAGACCCAGTACTTC	CASSFAMGMVGETQETQYF
TRBJ2-1	TRBD1	NA	TRBV18	14	TGTGCCAGCGCCCCGGGACAGGGTAGATATGAGCAGTTCTTC	CASAPGQGRYEQFF
TRBJ1-2	NA	NA	TRBV6-1	12	TGTGCCAGCAGTCCCCTCGGGGGTGGCTACACCTTC	CASSPLGGGYTF
TRBJ2-7	TRBD1	NA	TRBV7-9	17	TGTGCCAGCAACCAACCGACAAGGGGACAGGGGGCCTCCGAGCAGTACTTC	CASNQPTRGQGASEQYF
TRBJ2-2	NA	NA	TRBV11-3	13	TGTGCCAGCAGCTTAGGGCCCACCGGGGAGCTGTTTTTT	CASSLGPTGELFF
TRBJ2-2	NA	NA	TRBV2	15	TGTGCCAGCAGTGAATGGCGTGACTCGCCCGGGGAGCTGTTTTTT	CASSEWRDSPGELFF
TRBJ1-1	NA	NA	TRBV7-2	15	TGTGCCAGCAGCTTAAGCCCCGGGATGAACACTGAAGCTTTCTTT	CASSLSPGMNTEAFF
TRBJ1-1	NA	NA	TRBV28	11	TGTGCCAGCAGTTCCAGGGGTGAAGCTTTCTTT	CASSSRGEAFF
TRBJ1-3	NA	few	TRBV6-6	13	TGTGCCAGCAGTTACTGGTCGGGAGACACCATATATTTT	CASSYWSGDTIYF
TRBJ1-1	NA	NA	TRBV6-5	14	TGTGCCAGCAGTTTTGCGGGACTGAACACTGAAGCTTTCTTT	CASSFAGLNTEAFF
TRBJ2-6	NA	once	TRBV25-1	13	TGTGCCAGCGGACAGTCTGGGGCCAACGTCCTGACTTTC	CASGQSGANVLTF
TRBJ1-5	NA	few	TRBV28	16	TGTGCCAGCAGTTTCGTGATTGGCCAGAGGAATCAGCCCCAGCATTTT	CASSFVIGQRNQPQHF
TRBJ1-1	NA	NA	TRBV6-6	13	TGTGCCAGCACTCGTCCGGGGGGGACTGAAGCTTTCTTT	CASTRPGGTEAFF
TRBJ1-4	NA	NA	TRBV5-5	15	TGTGCCAGCAGCTTCAGGGAGGTGGCTAATGAAAAACTGTTTTTT	CASSFREVANEKLFF